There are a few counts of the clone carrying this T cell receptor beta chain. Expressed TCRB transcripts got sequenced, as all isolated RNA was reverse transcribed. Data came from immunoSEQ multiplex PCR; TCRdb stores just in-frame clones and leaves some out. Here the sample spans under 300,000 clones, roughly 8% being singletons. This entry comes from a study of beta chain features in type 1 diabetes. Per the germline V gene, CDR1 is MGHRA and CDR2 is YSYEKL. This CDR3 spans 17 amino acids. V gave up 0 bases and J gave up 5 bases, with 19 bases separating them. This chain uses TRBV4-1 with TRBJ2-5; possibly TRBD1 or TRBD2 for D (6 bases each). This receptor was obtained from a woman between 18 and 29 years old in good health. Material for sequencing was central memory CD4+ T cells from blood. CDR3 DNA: TGCGCCAGCAGCCAAGAAAGGTTTGGGGGGCGCCGGGAGACCCAGTACTTC. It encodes CASSQERFGGRRETQYF.